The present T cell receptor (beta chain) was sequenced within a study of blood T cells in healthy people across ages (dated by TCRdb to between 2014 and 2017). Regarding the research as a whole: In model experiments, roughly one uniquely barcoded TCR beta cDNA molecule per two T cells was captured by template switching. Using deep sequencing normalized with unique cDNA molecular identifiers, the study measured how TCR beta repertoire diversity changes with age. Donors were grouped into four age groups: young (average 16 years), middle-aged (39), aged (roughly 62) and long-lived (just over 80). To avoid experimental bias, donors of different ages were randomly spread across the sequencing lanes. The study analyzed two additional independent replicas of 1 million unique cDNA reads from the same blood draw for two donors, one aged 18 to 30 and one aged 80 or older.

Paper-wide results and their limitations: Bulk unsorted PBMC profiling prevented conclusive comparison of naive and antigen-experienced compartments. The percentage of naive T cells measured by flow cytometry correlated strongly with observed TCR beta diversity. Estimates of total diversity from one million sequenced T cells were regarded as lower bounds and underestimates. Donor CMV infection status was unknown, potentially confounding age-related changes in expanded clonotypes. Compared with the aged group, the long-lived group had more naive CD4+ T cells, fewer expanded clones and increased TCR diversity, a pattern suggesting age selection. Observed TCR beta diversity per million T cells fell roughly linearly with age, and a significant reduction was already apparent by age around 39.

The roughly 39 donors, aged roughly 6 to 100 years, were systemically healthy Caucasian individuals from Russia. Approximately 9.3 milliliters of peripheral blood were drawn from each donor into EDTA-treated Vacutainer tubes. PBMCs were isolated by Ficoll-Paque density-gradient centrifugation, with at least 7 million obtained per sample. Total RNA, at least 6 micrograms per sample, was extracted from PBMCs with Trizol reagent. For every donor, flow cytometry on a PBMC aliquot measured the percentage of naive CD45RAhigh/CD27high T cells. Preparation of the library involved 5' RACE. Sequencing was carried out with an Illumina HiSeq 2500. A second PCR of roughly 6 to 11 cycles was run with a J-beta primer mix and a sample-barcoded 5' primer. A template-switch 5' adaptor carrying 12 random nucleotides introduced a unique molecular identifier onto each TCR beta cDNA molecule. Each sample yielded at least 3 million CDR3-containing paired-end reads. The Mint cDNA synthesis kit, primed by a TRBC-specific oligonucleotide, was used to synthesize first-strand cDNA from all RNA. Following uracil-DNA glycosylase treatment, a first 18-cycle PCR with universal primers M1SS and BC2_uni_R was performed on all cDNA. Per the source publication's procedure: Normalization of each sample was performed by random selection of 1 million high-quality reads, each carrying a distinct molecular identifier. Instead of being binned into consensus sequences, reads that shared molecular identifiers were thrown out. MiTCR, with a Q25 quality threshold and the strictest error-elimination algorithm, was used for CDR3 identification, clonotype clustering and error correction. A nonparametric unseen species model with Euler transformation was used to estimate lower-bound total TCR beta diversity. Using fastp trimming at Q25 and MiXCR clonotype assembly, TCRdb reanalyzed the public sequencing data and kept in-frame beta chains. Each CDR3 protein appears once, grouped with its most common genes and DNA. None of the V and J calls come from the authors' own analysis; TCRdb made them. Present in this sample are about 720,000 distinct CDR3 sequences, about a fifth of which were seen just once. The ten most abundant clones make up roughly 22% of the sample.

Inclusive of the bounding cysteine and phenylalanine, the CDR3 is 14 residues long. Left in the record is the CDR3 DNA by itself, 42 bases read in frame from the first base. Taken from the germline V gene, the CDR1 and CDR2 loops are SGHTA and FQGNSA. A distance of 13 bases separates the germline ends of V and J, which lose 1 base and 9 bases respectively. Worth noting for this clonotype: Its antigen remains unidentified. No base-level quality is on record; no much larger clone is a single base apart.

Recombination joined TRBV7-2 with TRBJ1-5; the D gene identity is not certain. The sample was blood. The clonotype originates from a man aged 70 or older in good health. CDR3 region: CASSLGGLRLPQHF. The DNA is TGTGCCAGCAGCTTAGGCGGGCTACGACTGCCCCAGCATTTT.